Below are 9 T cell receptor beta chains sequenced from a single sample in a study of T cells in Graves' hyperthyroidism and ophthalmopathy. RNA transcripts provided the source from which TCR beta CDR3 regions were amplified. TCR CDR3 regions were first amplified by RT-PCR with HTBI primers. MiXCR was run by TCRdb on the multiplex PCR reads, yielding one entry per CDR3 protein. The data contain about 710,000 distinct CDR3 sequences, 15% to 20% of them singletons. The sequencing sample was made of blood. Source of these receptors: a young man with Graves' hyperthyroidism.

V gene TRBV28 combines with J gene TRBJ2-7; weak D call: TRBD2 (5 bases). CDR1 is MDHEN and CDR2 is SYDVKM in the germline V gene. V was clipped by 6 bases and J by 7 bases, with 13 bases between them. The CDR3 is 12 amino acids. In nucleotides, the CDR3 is TGTGCCAGCAGCCTTTCGGGGTGGGAGCAGTACTTC. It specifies CASSLSGWEQYF.

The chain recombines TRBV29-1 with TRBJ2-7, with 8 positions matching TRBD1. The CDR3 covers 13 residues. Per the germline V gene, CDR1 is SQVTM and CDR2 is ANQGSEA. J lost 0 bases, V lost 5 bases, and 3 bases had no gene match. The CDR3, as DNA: TGCAGCGTTAAGACAGGGGCCTCCTACGAGCAGTACTTC. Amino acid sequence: CSVKTGASYEQYF.

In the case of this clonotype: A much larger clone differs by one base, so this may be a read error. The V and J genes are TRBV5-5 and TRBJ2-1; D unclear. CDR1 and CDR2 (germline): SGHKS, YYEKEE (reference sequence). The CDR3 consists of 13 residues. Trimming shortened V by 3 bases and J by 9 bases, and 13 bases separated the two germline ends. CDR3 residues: CASSSVVEREQFF. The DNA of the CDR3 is TGTGCCAGCAGCTCGGTAGTGGAGCGTGAGCAGTTCTTC.

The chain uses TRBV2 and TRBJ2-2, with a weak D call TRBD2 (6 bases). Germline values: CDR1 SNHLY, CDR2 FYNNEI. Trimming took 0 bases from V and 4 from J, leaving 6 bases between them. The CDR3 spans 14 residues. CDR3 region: CASSEARGTGELFF. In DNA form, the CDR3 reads TGTGCCAGCAGTGAAGCGCGGGGCACCGGGGAGCTGTTTTTT.

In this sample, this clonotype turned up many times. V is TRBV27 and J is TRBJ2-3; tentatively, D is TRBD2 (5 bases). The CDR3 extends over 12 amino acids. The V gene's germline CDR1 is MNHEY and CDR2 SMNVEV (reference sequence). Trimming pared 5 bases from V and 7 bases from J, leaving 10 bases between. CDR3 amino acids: CASSLSGNTQYF. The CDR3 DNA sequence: TGTGCCAGCAGTCTCTCGGGAAATACGCAGTATTTT.

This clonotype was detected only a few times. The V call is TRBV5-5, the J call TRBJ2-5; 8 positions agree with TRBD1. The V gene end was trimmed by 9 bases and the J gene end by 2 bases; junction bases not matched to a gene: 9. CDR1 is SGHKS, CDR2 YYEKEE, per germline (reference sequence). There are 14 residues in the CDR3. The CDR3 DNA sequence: TGTGCCACCGATCGGGACAGGAGACAAGAGACCCAGTACTTC. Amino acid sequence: CATDRDRRQETQYF.

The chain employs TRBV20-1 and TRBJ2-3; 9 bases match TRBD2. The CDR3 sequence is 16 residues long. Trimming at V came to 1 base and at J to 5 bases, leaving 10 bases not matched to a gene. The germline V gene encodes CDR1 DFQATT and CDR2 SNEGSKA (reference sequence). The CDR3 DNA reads TGCAGTGCTAGAGCCTTTCAAGGGCGGGGGGGAGATACGCAGTATTTT. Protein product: CSARAFQGRGGDTQYF.

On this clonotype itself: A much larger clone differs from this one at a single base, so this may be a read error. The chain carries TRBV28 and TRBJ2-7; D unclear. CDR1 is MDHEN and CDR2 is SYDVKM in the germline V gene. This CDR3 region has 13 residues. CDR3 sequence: CASGLDLSDEQYF. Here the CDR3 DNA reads TGTGCCAGCGGTTTAGATTTGAGTGACGAGCAGTACTTC.

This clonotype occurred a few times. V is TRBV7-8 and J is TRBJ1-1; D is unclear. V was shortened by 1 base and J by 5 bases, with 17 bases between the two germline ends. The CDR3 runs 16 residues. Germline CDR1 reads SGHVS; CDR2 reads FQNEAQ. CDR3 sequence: CASSLGSGTAGTEAFF. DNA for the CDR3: TGTGCCAGCAGCTTAGGTTCAGGTACGGCGGGGACTGAAGCTTTCTTT.